The clone carrying this T cell receptor (beta chain) was observed many times. The antigen is undetermined. Coverage ceases 3 residues before the CDR3 finishes, and the germline J gene fills in the end. This sample stems from a study of T cell clonality in common variable immunodeficiency. Study-wide findings and caveats: Patient heterogeneity in the CVID cohort limited correlations between repertoire features and clinical complications.

The table came from immunoSEQ multiplex PCR; TCRdb's copy has only in-frame clones and leaves some out. The specimen has 80,000 or so clones, none found just once. From germline, CDR1 is DFQATT and CDR2 SNEGSKA (reference sequence). This CDR3 is 13 amino acids long. The ends were cut back, 0 bases at V and 2 bases at J, with 7 bases in the middle. The sample taken for sequencing was peripheral blood mononuclear cells. This clonotype originated in a person aged 18 to 75 in good health. J is TRBJ1-2 and V is TRBV20-1, with no clear D. The covered CDR3 bases are TGCAGTGCTAGAGATAACAGAAACTATGGC. Its protein is CSARDNRNYG. The full CDR3 is CSARDNRNYGYTF.